The rows below give T cell receptor beta chains drawn from one sample of a study of shared clonotypes between healthy human individuals. Clones were read by immunoSEQ multiplex PCR, and TCRdb kept only the in-frame ones, dropping some. This sample yields about 990,000 clones, of which around 78% are seen a single time; roughly 0.55% belongs to the top ten. Sequenced: memory CD4+ T cells from PBMCs. These receptors were taken from a man aged 18-30 years in good health. Some clones in this sample may be carry-over from other donors' samples. CDR3s include the opening cysteine and the closing phenylalanine or tryptophan.

J	V	CDR3
TRBJ2-6	TRBV27	CASSSTGGASGANVLTF
TRBJ2-1	TRBV7-2	CASSPGTLAGANEQFF
TRBJ2-7	TRBV11-2	CASSPSGPQDVEQYF
TRBJ2-5	TRBV2	CASNLRERRGETQYF
TRBJ1-5	TRBV28	CASSLVTGGNQPQHF
TRBJ2-2	TRBV6-5	CASTRDSTGELFF
TRBJ2-2	TRBV5-1	CASSLAPTSGGNTGELFF
TRBJ2-7	TRBV14	CASSQVVQGALQYF
TRBJ1-4	TRBV2	CASSELGIGEKLFF
TRBJ2-7	TRBV5-6	CASSLEGEQYF
TRBJ2-1	TRBV2	CASILFRRTRNNEQFF
TRBJ2-5	TRBV27	CASSNSWNGETQYF
TRBJ1-1	TRBV28	CASSEGYYTEAFF
TRBJ1-4	TRBV9	CASSENNEKLFF
TRBJ2-3	TRBV5-1	CASSNGQGGTDTQYF
TRBJ2-1	TRBV14	CASSPPRAGALSYNEQFF
TRBJ2-7	TRBV11-2	CASSLVGIEQYF
TRBJ2-3	TRBV29-1	CTTGQSTSTDTQYF
TRBJ1-5	TRBV28	CASSRPPTGNQPQHF
TRBJ2-5	TRBV9	CASSVGGYPGETQYF
TRBJ2-3	TRBV10-3	CAISAGAPDTDTQYF
TRBJ2-1	TRBV9	CASSLRLAGGGDEQFF
TRBJ2-7	TRBV6-5	CASRMGEGQTYEQYF
TRBJ1-5	TRBV28	CASSLTLNQPQHF
TRBJ2-4	TRBV18	CASSPPASGRGIQYF
TRBJ2-3	TRBV28	CASSPDGASTDTQYF
TRBJ1-5	TRBV11-2	CASSLQGGQPQHF
TRBJ1-4	TRBV28	CASSARPGQREKLFF
TRBJ2-1	TRBV27	CASSGNYNEQFF
TRBJ2-1	TRBV2	CASSPGLAMDEQFF
TRBJ2-2	TRBV7-8	CASSPIAGGGTGELFF
TRBJ2-3	TRBV28	CASEQEFSTDTQYF
TRBJ2-7	TRBV15	CATSREGIHGTLNPYEQYF
TRBJ2-7	TRBV28	CASFTTGHSYEQYF
TRBJ1-2	TRBV18	CASSPTVEASSGGYTF
TRBJ2-1	TRBV29-1	CSVDGSGRAYNEQFF
TRBJ2-5	TRBV5-4	CASSLAGQRETQYF
TRBJ2-1	TRBV9	CASSGGTLGEQFF
TRBJ2-2	TRBV2	CASSGRDTGELFF
TRBJ2-1	TRBV7-8	CASSLAVSSYNEQFF
TRBJ2-5	TRBV4-3	CASSQDPFQETQYF
TRBJ1-4	TRBV5-1	CASSFQGHNEKLFF
TRBJ2-2	TRBV5-1	CASSFRLADTGELFF
TRBJ2-7	TRBV7-9	CASSLGTQGRYEQYF
TRBJ2-5	TRBV29-1	CSGTGWETQYF
TRBJ2-2	TRBV7-3	CASSRDRNSPGELFF
TRBJ1-1	TRBV7-3	CASSSAGGTEAFF
TRBJ1-6	TRBV9	CASSVSGVGSPLHF
TRBJ2-1	TRBV2	CASRVGLAGVSSEQFF
TRBJ1-2	TRBV5-1	CASSETDVSSGYTF
TRBJ1-4	TRBV2	CASKGGGKLFF
TRBJ2-7	TRBV2	CASSGASGASSYEQYF
TRBJ2-7	TRBV28	CASSFGGQVGQYF
TRBJ2-7	TRBV5-1	CASSLEASGSYEQYF
TRBJ1-2	TRBV5-1	CASSLLVNYGYTF
TRBJ2-7	TRBV5-1	CASSLAGGDEQYF
TRBJ1-1	TRBV21-1	CASSKARQEKNTEAFF